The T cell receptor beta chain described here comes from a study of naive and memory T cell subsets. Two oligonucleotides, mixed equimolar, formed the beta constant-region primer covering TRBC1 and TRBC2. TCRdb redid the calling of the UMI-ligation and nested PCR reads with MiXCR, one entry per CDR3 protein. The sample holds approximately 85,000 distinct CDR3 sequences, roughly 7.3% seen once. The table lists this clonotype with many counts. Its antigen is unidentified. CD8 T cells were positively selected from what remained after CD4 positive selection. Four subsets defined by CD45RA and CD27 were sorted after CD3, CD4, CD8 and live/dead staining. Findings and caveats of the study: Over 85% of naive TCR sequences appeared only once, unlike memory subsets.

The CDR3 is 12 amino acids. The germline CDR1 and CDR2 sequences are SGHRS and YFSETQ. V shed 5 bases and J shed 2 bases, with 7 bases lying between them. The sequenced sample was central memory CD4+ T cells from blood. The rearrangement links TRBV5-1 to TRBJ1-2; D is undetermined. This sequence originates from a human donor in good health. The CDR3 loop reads CASRSVNYGYTF. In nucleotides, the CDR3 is TGCGCCAGCAGGAGTGTGAACTATGGCTACACCTTC.